These T cell receptor beta chains were read from a single sample in a study of blood T cell repertoires in COVID-19. This table comes from immunoSEQ multiplex PCR, and its TCRdb copy is limited to in-frame clones, with some not included. Of more than 100,000 clones in the sample, 70% to 90% were seen once. Sequencing was carried out using peripheral blood. The origin of the receptors is a human donor in a cohort sampled during active COVID-19. Both conserved end residues are part of each CDR3. A D gene is named only where the DNA matches it firmly. Clone sizes are given selectively: once, few, many, or a class where the clone is expanded.

d_call | clone_size | j_call | v_call | cdr3_nt | cdr3_aa
. | once | TRBJ2-1 | TRBV3-1/TRBV3-2 | TGTGCCAGCAGCCAAGATCAGGGTCCCTACAATGAGCAGTTCTTC | CASSQDQGPYNEQFF
. | . | TRBJ1-1 | TRBV11-3 | TGTGCCAGCAGCAGGGAGGGCACTGAAGCTTTCTTT | CASSREGTEAFF
. | once | TRBJ2-5 | TRBV5-1 | TGCGCCAGCAGCTTCAGGGGCGCGGGCGAGACCCAGTACTTC | CASSFRGAGETQYF
. | . | TRBJ2-1 | TRBV27 | TGTGCCAGCAGTTTAGCCGGGTACAATGAGCAGTTCTTC | CASSLAGYNEQFF
. | . | TRBJ2-5 | TRBV5-1 | TGCGCCAGCAGCTCACAGAGCCGAAGAAGAGAGACCCAGTACTTC | CASSSQSRRRETQYF
. | . | TRBJ2-3 | TRBV5-6 | TGTGCCAGCAGCTTCAGACAGTCTAGCACAGATACGCAGTATTTT | CASSFRQSSTDTQYF
. | once | TRBJ2-1 | TRBV5-1 | TGCGCCAGCAGCTTGGAAGGGCGGGGAGAGAGCGATGAGCAGTTCTTC | CASSLEGRGESDEQFF
. | . | TRBJ2-3 | TRBV5-1 | TGCGCCAGCAGCTGGGCCCCGGATACGCAGTATTTT | CASSWAPDTQYF
TRBD1 | . | TRBJ1-4 | TRBV12-3/TRBV12-4 | TGTGCCAGCAGTTTGGGACAGGAAAAACTGTTTTTT | CASSLGQEKLFF
TRBD2 | few | TRBJ2-1 | TRBV10-3 | TGTGCCATCAGTGAGAATATCGGGACTAGCGTGTACAATGAGCAGTTCTTC | CAISENIGTSVYNEQFF
. | . | TRBJ1-2 | TRBV7-8 | TGTGCCAGCAGCCTAATCAAACCCAGGCTTACCCACTATGGCTACACCTTC | CASSLIKPRLTHYGYTF
. | . | TRBJ1-5 | TRBV30 | TGTGCCTGGAGTTCCGGCGGCTATCAGCCCCAGCATTTT | CAWSSGGYQPQHF
TRBD1 | . | TRBJ2-4 | TRBV5-1 | TGCGCCAGCAGCCCGCGTGACAGGGAAATCTCCAAAAACATTCAGTACTTC | CASSPRDREISKNIQYF
. | . | TRBJ1-2 | TRBV14 | TGTGCCAGCAGCCCGATTCCGGCGGGGTTATCTAACTATGGCTACACCTTC | CASSPIPAGLSNYGYTF
. | . | TRBJ2-1 | TRBV6-5 | TGTGCCAGCAGCGCTAACCCCAGGGTTCATAGTGAGCAGTTCTTC | CASSANPRVHSEQFF
TRBD1 | . | TRBJ1-5 | TRBV6-5 | TGTGCCAGCAGTTACCGGGGACAGAATAGCAATCAGCCCCAGCATTTT | CASSYRGQNSNQPQHF
TRBD1 | . | TRBJ1-5 | TRBV6-5 | TGTGCCAGCAGTTCCAGGAACAGGGGGAGCAATCAGCCCCAGCATTTT | CASSSRNRGSNQPQHF
TRBD1 | . | TRBJ2-2 | TRBV25-1 | TGTGCCAGCGCAGAACAGGGGGCCCTAAACACCGGGGAGCTGTTTTTT | CASAEQGALNTGELFF
TRBD1 | once | TRBJ1-1 | TRBV19 | TGTGCCAGTAGTATTGACAGGGGGAACACTGAAGCTTTCTTT | CASSIDRGNTEAFF
. | . | TRBJ1-2 | TRBV3-1/TRBV3-2 | TGTGCCAGCAGCCAAGATCAAGACAATAGAAATGGCTACACCTTC | CASSQDQDNRNGYTF
. | . | TRBJ1-4 | TRBV3-1/TRBV3-2 | TGTGCCAGCAGCCAAGTGGAAGGGTCTGGGGCCAAACTGTTTTTT | CASSQVEGSGAKLFF
TRBD1 | . | TRBJ1-2 | TRBV28 | TGTGCCAGCAGCCCGCCCCTTGGACAGGGGACGGGCTACACCTTC | CASSPPLGQGTGYTF
TRBD1 | . | TRBJ2-7 | TRBV14 | TGTGCCAGCAGCCAAGAAGAGGGGGCCGGGTACGAGCAGTACTTC | CASSQEEGAGYEQYF
. | . | TRBJ1-2 | TRBV28 | TGTGCCAGCAGTTTGACAGGTTCCTATGGCTACACCTTC | CASSLTGSYGYTF
TRBD1 | . | TRBJ1-6 | TRBV10-2 | TGCGCCAGCCCCCCCGGGACAGGACCTTCACCCCTCCACTTT | CASPPGTGPSPLHF
TRBD1 | . | TRBJ2-1 | TRBV5-1 | TGCGCCAGCAGTCTCGCCGGGACAGACTTCAATGAGCAGTTCTTC | CASSLAGTDFNEQFF
. | few | TRBJ1-5 | TRBV5-1 | TGCGCCAGCAGCGTCGACGGGGAAAATCAGCCCCAGCATTTT | CASSVDGENQPQHF
. | . | TRBJ2-7 | TRBV5-1 | TGCGCCAGCAGCTCGGGGGGCAGGTTGAGCGAGCAGTACTTC | CASSSGGRLSEQYF
. | . | TRBJ1-2 | TRBV11-2 | TGTGCCAGCAGGCAAGGGGGGGCTGAATATGGCTACACCTTC | CASRQGGAEYGYTF
TRBD2 | . | TRBJ2-5 | TRBV5-1 | TGCGCCAGCAGCCCGGGACTAGCGGGGGGCAACCAAGAGACCCAGTACTTC | CASSPGLAGGNQETQYF
TRBD1 | . | TRBJ2-7 | TRBV10-3 | TGTGCCATCAGGGGGGCCAGGGGGCCGAACGAGCAGTACTTC | CAIRGARGPNEQYF
TRBD1 | . | TRBJ2-2 | TRBV5-1 | TGCGCCAGCAGCCTGAGGGGACAGGGAGCCACCGGGGAGCTGTTTTTT | CASSLRGQGATGELFF
TRBD2 | . | TRBJ2-2 | TRBV27 | TGTGCCAGCAGTTTAGGTAGCGGGAGGAGGGCCGGGGAGCTGTTTTTT | CASSLGSGRRAGELFF
TRBD1 | . | TRBJ2-7 | TRBV3-1/TRBV3-2 | TGTGCCAGCAGCCATGCCCGGGACAGGGGGCACCCGAAGGACTACGAGCAGTACTTC | CASSHARDRGHPKDYEQYF
TRBD1 | . | TRBJ1-1 | TRBV6-5 | TGTGCCAGCAGTTCCTACAGGGGGTCGACTGAAGCTTTCTTT | CASSSYRGSTEAFF
. | few | TRBJ1-1 | TRBV4-1 | TGCGCCAGCAGGAGGGGGTTATACCTACAGGTAAACACTGAAGCTTTCTTT | CASRRGLYLQVNTEAFF
. | . | TRBJ1-5 | TRBV6-2/TRBV6-3 | TGTGCCAGCAGTTACGAACAGCAACCAAGCAATCAGCCCCAGCATTTT | CASSYEQQPSNQPQHF
TRBD1 | . | TRBJ2-7 | TRBV19 | TGTGCCAGTAGTACCCACCGGACAGGAACCTACGAGCAGTACTTC | CASSTHRTGTYEQYF
TRBD2 | . | TRBJ2-7 | TRBV19 | TGTGCCAGTAGCCCTACGGGAGCGGGAGGCTCTCTCCTCGAGCAGTACTTC | CASSPTGAGGSLLEQYF
. | . | TRBJ1-2 | TRBV28 | TGTGCCAGCAGTTTACGCTATGGCTACACCTTC | CASSLRYGYTF
. | few | TRBJ2-1 | TRBV11-2 | TGTGCCAGCAGCTCCGCGGGGAGGCGCAACTCCTACAATGAGCAGTTCTTC | CASSSAGRRNSYNEQFF
TRBD1 | . | TRBJ1-5 | TRBV18 | TGTGCCAGCTCGCTCGACAGGGTGCATCAGCCCCAGCATTTT | CASSLDRVHQPQHF
. | . | TRBJ1-2 | TRBV27 | TGTGCCAGCAGTTTAGGCAGAAACTATGGCTACACCTTC | CASSLGRNYGYTF
TRBD1 | once | TRBJ2-7 | TRBV5-1 | TGCGCCAGCACCACCGGACAGGTGGTGAGCGAGCAGTACTTC | CASTTGQVVSEQYF
TRBD2 | few | TRBJ2-1 | TRBV6-4 | TGTGCCAGCGAGGGGCCACCTAGCGGGAACTACGATGAGCAGTTCTTC | CASEGPPSGNYDEQFF
. | . | TRBJ1-6 | TRBV9 | TGTGCCAGCAGCGTACACCAGGGCGGTTCACCCCTCCACTTT | CASSVHQGGSPLHF
. | . | TRBJ2-3 | TRBV4-1 | TGCGCCAGCAGCCCTAGGCGAGGGGATACGCAGTATTTT | CASSPRRGDTQYF
TRBD2 | . | TRBJ2-3 | TRBV4-1 | TGCGCCAGCAGCCAGGGCTGGACTAGCGGACGAACAGATACGCAGTATTTT | CASSQGWTSGRTDTQYF
TRBD1 | . | TRBJ1-2 | TRBV6-6 | TGTGCCAGCAGTTCTCGACAGGGAAGGGATGGCTACACCTTC | CASSSRQGRDGYTF
. | . | TRBJ1-2 | TRBV6-5 | TGTGCCAGCAGTTTTTCAGGGGAGAGGAGAGGCTACACCTTC | CASSFSGERRGYTF
TRBD1 | . | TRBJ2-3 | TRBV5-1 | TGCGCCAGCAGCTCGGGGGCTCAGGGGGCGTACACAGATACGCAGTATTTT | CASSSGAQGAYTDTQYF
TRBD2 | . | TRBJ2-2 | TRBV29-1 | TGCAGCGGGCTAGCGGGAGGGCCCGGGGAGCTGTTTTTT | CSGLAGGPGELFF